The clone carrying this T cell receptor (beta chain) was found a few times. The sample originates from a study of response to subunit inactivated influenza vaccine. The germline CDR1 and CDR2 sequences are DFQATT and SNEGSKA (reference sequence). This CDR3 is 15 amino acids long. J gave up 6 bases and V 3 bases, and 13 bases lay outside the gene matches. MiXCR, run by TCRdb on the RT-PCR reads, gives a single entry per CDR3 protein. The profile shows about 610,000 distinct CDR3 sequences, 12% to 15% of them singletons. The sequence came from a man aged 50-59 years who received an inactivated influenza vaccine. Sample: PBMCs from blood, taken 11 to 12 days after vaccination. The genes are TRBV20-1 and TRBJ2-7; TRBD1 aligns across 8 bases. CDR3 DNA sequence: TGCAGTGCTAGTTCAATCCCCGGGACAGGTCTCGAGCAGTACTTC. This gives the protein CSASSIPGTGLEQYF.